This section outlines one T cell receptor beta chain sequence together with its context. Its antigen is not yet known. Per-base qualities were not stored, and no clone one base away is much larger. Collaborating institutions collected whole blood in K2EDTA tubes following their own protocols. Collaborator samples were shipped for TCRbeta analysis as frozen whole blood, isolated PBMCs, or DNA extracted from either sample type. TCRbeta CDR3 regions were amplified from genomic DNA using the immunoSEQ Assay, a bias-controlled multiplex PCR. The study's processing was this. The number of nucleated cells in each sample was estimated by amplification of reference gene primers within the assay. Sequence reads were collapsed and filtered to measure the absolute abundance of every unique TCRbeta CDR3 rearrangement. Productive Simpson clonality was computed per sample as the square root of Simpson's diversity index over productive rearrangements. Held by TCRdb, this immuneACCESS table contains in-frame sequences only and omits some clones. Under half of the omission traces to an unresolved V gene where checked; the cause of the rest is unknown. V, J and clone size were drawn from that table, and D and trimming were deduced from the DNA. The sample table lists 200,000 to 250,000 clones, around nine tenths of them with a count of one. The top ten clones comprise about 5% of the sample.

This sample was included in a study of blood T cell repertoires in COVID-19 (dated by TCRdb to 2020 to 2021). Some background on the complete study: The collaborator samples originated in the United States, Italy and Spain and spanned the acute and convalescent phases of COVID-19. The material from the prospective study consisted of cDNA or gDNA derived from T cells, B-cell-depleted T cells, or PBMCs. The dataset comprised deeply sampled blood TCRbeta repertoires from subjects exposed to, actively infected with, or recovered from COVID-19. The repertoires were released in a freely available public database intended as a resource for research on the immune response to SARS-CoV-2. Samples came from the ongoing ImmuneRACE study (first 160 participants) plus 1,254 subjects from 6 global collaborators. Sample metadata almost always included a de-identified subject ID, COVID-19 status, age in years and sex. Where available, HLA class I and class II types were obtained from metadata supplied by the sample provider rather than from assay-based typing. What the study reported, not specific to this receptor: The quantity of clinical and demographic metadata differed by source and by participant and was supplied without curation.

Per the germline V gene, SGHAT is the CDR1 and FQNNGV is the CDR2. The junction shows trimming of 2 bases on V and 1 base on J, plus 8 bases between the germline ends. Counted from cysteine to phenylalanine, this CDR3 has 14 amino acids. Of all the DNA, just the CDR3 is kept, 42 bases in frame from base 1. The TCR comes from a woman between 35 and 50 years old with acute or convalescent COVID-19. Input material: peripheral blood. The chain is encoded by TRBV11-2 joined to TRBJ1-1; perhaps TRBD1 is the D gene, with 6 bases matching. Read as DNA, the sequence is TGTGCCAGCAGCTTAACAGGGAAGAACACTGAAGCTTTCTTT. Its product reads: CASSLTGKNTEAFF.